This TCR beta chain was documented in a study of tumor and adjacent non-tumor tissue in lung cancer (dated by TCRdb to the late 2010s). With regard to the full study: Of the cohort, 12 patients had adenocarcinoma, 2 had squamous cell carcinoma and 1 had small cell lung cancer. The approximately 15 patients were aged roughly 30 to 76 years, included about 10 men and 5 women, and had TNM stage I to III disease. Sequencing generated a total of approximately 130,000,000 productive TCRbeta reads, averaging roughly 4.4 million reads per sample. Using bulk TCRbeta repertoires from around 15 lung cancer patients, the study set lung tumor tissue side by side with matched distant non-tumor lung tissue. A few dozen paired specimens, one tumor and one normal lung sample per patient, were profiled by TCRbeta CDR3 sequencing. The investigation overall reported the following: Because peripheral blood was not sequenced, blood TCRbeta repertoires in the lung cancer patients of the study were not examined. The top 100 clones accounted for a significantly larger cumulative portion of the repertoire in normal lung than in tumor tissue. Tumor tissue showed significantly greater TCR diversity (inverse Simpson) than normal lung tissue (431.37 vs 166.20, P = 0.0075, Mann-Whitney U test). The methods do not name the sequencing platform or mention unique molecular identifiers. With only approximately 16 patients in the cohort, the authors noted that larger samples and more detailed clinical data are needed. TCR diversity was significantly higher in younger patients, and greater tumor TCR diversity was associated with shorter overall survival and shorter disease-free survival.

RNA was isolated from bulk, unsorted tissue, and RNA quality was assessed with a NanoDrop ND-1000 and an Agilent 2100. All donors had newly diagnosed lung cancer, had not received prior chemotherapy, and were admitted for thoracic surgery in China between August and November 2014. Patients with previous radiotherapy or chemotherapy, or with another concurrent cancer, were excluded from the study. Surgical tissue pieces of 1-2 cm3 were preserved in RNAlater solution and were kept at -80 degrees C until use. Note on this clonotype: Its antigen has not been determined. The junction does not match germline at one end; this may be a read error.

Libraries were prepared through multiplex PCR. The instrument was an Illumina HiSeq 2500. TCRbeta libraries were constructed through three rounds of nested PCR with primers (Table S4) according to protocols adapted from ARM-PCR. PCR products of 200-500 bp were gel-excised and purified with the QIAquick gel extraction kit before sequencing. Per the authors' processing: Trimmomatic was used to clean the reads, FLASH merged the cleaned reads into complete CDR3 sequences, and MiTCR assigned the sequences to V(D)J germline segments. Clonal diversity was computed as the inverse Simpson's index with VDJtools. In-frame sequences without a premature stop codon were defined as productive reads. TCRdb cleaned the public reads at Q25 with fastp, built clones with MiXCR and kept in-frame beta chains. Each CDR3 protein gets just one entry, which takes the most common genes and DNA from the rows behind it. It is TCRdb's table, rather than the study itself, that gives the V and J calls and clone size. This sample gives about 93,000 distinct CDR3 sequences in total; approximately 70% of them show up just once. The top ten hold around 19% of the sample.

The CDR3 covers 13 residues, taking in both the cysteine and the phenylalanine. Left in the record is the CDR3 DNA by itself, 39 bases read in frame from the first base. CDR1 and CDR2, per the germline V gene, are LGHNA and YSLEER. This TCR was sampled from a man in his 60s with non-small cell lung cancer. Here the chain combines TRBV4-3 and TRBJ2-5, with no confident D gene call. Sequenced sample: lung tumor tissue. The DNA sequence is TGCGCCAGTAGCCAAGAAGACGAGAGGACCCAGTACTTC. This codes for CASSQEDERTQYF.